One T cell receptor (beta chain) is described in this entry. The sample is drawn from a study of CD8 T cells in Susac syndrome. With V trimmed by 6 bases and J by 3 bases, 14 bases remained unmatched. The germline CDR1 and CDR2 sequences are ENHRY and SYGVKD. The CDR3 contains 16 residues. cDNA came from roughly 0.53 to 1 ug RNA primed by random hexamers. Using its own MiXCR run on the immunoSEQ multiplex PCR reads, TCRdb lists one record per CDR3 protein. The sample holds approximately 170,000 distinct CDR3 sequences, roughly 94% seen once. Controls were healthy donors chosen to match patients in age and sex. Both CD4+ and CD8+ T cells were negatively isolated, and TEMRA cells underwent FACS enrichment.

The sequence was collected from a human donor in good health. The rearrangement uses TRBV10-3 and TRBJ2-7; 7 bases are shared with TRBD1. The sequenced material came from CD4+ T cells from PBMCs. CDR3 nucleotides: TGTGCCATCAGCCCGACTACCAGGGACAGCCTCTACGAGCAGTACTTC. Translation gives CAISPTTRDSLYEQYF.